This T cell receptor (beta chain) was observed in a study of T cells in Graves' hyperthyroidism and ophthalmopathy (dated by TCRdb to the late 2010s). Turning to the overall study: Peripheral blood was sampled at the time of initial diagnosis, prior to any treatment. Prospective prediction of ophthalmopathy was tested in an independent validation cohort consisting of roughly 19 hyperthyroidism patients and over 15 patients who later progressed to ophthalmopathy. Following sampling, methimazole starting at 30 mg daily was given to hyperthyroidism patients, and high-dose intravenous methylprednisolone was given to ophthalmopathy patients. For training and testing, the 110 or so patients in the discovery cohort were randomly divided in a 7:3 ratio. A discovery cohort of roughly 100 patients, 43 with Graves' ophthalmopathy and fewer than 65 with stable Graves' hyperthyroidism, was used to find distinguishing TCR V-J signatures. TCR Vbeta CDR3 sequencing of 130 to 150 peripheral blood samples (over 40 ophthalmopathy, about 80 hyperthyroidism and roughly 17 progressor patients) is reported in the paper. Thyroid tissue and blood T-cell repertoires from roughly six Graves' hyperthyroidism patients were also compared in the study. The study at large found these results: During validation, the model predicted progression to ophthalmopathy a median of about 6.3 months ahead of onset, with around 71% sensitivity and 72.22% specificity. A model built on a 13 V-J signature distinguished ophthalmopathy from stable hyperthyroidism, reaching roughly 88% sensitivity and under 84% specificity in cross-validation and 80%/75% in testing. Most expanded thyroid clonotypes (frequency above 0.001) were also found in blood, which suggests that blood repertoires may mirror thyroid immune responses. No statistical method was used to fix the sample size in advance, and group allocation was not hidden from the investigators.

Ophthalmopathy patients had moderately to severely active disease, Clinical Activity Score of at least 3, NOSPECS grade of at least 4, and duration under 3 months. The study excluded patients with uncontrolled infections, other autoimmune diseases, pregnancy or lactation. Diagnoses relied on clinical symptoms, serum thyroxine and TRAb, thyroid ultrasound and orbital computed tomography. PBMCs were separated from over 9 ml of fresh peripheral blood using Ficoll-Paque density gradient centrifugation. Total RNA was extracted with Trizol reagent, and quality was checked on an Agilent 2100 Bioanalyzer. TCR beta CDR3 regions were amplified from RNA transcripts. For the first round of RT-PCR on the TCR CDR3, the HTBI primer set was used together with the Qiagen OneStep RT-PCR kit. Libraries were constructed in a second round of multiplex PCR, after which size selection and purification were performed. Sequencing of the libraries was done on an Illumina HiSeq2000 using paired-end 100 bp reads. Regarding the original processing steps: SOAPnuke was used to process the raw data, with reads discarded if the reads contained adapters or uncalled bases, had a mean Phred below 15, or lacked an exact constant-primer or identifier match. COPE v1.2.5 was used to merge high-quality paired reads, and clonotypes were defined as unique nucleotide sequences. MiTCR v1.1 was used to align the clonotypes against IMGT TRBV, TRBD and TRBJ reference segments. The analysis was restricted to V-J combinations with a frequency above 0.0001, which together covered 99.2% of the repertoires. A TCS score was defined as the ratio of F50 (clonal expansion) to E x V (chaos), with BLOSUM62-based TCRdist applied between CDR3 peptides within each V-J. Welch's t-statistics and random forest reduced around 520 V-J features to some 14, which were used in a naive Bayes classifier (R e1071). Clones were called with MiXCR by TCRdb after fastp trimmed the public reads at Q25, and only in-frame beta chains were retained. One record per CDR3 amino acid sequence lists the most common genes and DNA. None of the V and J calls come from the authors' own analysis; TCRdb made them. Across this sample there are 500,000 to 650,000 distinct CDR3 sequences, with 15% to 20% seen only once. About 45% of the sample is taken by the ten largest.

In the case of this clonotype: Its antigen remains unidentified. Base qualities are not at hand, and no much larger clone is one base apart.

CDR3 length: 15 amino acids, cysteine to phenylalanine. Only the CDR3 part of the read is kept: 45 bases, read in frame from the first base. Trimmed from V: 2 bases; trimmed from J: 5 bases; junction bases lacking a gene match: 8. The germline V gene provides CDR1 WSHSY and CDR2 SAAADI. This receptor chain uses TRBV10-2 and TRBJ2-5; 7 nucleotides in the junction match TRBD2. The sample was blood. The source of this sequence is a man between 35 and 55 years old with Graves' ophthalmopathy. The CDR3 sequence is CASSEGRERAETQYF. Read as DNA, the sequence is TGCGCCAGCAGTGAGGGGAGGGAGAGGGCCGAGACCCAGTACTTC.